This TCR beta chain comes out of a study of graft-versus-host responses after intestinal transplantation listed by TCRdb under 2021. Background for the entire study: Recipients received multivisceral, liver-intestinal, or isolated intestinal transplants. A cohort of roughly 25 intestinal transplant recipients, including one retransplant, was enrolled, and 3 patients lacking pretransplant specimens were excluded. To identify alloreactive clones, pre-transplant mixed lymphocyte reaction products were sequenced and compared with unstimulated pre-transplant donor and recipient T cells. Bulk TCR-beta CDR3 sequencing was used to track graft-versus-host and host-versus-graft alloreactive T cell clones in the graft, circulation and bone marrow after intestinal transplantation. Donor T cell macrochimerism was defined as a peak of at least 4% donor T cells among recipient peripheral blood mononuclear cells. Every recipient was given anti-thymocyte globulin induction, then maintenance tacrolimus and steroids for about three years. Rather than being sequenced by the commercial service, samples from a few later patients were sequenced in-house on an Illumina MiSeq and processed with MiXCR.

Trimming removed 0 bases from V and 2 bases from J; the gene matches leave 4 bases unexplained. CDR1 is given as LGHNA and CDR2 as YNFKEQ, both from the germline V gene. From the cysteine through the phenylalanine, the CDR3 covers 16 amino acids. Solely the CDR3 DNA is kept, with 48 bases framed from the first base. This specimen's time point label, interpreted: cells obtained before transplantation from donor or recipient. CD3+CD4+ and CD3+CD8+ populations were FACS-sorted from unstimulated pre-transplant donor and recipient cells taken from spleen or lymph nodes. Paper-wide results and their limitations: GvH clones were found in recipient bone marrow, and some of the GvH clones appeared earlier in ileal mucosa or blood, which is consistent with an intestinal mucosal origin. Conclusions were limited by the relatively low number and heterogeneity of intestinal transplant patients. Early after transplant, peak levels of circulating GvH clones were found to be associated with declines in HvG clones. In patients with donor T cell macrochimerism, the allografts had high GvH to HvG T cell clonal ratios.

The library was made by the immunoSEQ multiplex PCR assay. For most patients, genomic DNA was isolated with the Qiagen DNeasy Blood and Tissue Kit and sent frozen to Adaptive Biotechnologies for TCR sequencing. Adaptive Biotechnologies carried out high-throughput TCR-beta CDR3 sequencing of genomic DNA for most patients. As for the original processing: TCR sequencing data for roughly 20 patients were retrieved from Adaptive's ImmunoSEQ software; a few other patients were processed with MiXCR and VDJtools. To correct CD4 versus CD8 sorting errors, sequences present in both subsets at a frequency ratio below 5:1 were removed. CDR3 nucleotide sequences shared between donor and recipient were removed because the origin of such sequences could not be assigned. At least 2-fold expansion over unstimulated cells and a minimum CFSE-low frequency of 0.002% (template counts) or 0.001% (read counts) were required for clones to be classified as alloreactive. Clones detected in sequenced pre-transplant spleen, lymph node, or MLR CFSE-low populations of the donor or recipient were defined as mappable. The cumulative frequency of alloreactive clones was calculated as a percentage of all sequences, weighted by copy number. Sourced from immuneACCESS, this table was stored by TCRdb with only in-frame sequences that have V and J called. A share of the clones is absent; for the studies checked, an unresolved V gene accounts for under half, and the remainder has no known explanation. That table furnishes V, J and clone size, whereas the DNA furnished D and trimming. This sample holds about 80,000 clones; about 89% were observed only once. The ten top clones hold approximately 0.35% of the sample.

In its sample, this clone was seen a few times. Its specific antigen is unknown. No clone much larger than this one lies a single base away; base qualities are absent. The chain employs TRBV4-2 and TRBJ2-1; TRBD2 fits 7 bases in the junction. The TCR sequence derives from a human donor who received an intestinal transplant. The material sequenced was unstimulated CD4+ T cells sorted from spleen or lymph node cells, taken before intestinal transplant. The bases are TGTGCCAGCAGCCAAGATACCCGGGGGGCCTACAATGAGCAGTTCTTC. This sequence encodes CASSQDTRGAYNEQFF.